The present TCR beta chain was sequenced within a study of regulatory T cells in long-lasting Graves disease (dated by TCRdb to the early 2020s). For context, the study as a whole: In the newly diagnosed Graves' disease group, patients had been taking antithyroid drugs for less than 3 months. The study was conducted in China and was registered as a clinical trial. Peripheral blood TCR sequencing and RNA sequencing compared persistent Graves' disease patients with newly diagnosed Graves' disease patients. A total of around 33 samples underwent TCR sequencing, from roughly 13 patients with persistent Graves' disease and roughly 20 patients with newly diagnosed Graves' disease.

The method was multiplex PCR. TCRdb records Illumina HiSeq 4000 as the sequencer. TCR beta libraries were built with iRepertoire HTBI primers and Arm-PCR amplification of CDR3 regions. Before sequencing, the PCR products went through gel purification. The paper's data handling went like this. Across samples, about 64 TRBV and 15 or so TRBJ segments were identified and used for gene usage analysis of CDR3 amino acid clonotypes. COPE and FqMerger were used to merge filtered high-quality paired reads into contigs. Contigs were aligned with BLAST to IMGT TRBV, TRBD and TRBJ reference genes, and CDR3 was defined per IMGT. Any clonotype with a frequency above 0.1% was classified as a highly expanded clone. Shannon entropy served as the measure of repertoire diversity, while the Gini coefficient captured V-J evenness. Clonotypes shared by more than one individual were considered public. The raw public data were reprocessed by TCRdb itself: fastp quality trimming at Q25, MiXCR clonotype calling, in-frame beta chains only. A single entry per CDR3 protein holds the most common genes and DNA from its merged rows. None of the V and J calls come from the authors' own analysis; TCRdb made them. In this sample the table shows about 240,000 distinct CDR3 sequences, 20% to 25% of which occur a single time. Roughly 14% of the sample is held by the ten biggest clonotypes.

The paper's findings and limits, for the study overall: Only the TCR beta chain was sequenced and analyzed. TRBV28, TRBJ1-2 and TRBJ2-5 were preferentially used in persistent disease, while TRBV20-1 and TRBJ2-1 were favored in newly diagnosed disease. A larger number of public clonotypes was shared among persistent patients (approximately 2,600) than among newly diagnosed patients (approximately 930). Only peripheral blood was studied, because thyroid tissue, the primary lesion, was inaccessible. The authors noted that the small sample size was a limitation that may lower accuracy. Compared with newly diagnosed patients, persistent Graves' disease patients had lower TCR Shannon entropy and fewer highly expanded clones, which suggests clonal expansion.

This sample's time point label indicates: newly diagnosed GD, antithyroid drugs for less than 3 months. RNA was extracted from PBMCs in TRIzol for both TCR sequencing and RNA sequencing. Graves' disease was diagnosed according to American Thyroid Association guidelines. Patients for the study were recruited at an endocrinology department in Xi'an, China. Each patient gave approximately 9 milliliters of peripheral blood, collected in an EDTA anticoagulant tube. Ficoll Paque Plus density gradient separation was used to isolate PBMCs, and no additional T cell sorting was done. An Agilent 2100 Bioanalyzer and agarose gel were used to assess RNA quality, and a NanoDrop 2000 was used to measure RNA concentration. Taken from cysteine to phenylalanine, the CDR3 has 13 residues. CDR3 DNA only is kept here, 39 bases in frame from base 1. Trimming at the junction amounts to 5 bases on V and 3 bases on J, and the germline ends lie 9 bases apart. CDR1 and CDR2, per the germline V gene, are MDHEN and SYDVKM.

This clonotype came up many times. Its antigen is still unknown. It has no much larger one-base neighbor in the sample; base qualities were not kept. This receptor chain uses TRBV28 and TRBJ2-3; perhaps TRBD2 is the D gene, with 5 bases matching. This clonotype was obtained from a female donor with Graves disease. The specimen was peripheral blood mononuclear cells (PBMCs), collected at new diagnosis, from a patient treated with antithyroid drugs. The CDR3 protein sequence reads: CASSIRLTDTQYF. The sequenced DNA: TGTGCCAGCAGTATCCGACTAACAGATACGCAGTATTTT.